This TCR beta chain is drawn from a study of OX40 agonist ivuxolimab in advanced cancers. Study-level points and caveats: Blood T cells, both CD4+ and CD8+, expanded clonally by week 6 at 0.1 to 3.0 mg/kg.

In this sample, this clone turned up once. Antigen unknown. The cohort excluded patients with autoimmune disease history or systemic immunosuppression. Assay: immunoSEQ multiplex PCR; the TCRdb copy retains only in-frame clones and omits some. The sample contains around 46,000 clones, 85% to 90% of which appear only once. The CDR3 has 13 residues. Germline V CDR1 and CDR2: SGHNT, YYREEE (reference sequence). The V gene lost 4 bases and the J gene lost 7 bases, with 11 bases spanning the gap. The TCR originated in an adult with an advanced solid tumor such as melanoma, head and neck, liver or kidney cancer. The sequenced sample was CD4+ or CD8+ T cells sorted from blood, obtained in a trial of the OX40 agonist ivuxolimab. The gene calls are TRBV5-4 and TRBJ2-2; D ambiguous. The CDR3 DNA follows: TGTGCCAGCAGCCTCCCGATTAACGGGGAGCTGTTTTTT. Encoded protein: CASSLPINGELFF.